Shown below are 25 T cell receptor beta chains from a single sample sequenced in a study of blood T cell repertoires in COVID-19. Clones were sequenced by immunoSEQ multiplex PCR, and TCRdb holds only the in-frame ones, with some missing. The repertoire holds 110,000 or so clones, with about 80% as singletons. The sample comprised peripheral blood. The receptor set was obtained from a woman in her seventies with acute or convalescent COVID-19.

This chain connects TRBV5-4 to TRBJ1-2; TRBD1 agrees at 9 bases. The trim removed 0 bases at V and 1 base at J, leaving 1 base unmatched. The CDR3 contains 15 residues. Germline CDR1 is SGHNT and CDR2 is YYREEE (reference sequence). The CDR3 is CASSLGQGVNYGYTF. The DNA for the CDR3 is TGTGCCAGCAGCTTGGGACAGGGGGTTAACTATGGCTACACCTTC.

This chain links TRBV6-5 with TRBJ2-7; the D is unclear. Deletions cut 6 bases from V and 2 bases from J, with 11 bases between. This CDR3 is built from 13 residues. Germline CDR1 is MNHEY and CDR2 is SVGAGI. The CDR3, as DNA: TGTGCCAGCAGAGGAGAATTCACCTACGAGCAGTACGTC. It yields the protein CASRGEFTYEQYV.

The genes are TRBV3-1 (or the pseudogene TRBV3-2) and TRBJ2-2; a possible D gene is TRBD2 (5 bases). The CDR3 runs to 12 residues. Germline loops: CDR1 LGHDT, CDR2 YNNKEL (reference sequence). V was clipped by 3 bases and J by 7 bases, with 6 bases between them. The CDR3 is CASSHGDGELFF. DNA for the CDR3: TGTGCCAGCAGCCACGGGGACGGGGAGCTGTTTTTT.

V gene TRBV5-1 combines with J gene TRBJ1-4, with D possibly matching TRBD1 (6 bases). The ends were cut back, 4 bases at V and 4 bases at J, with 14 bases in the middle. The CDR3 covers 15 residues. Germline-derived CDR1 and CDR2 are SGHRS and YFSETQ. The CDR3, as DNA: TGCGCCAGCAGCCCCCGGACAGAGAGTAATGAAAAACTGTTTTTT. Translated, it gives CASSPRTESNEKLFF.

This clone was detected only a few times. The chain joins TRBV2 to TRBJ1-5; 7 nucleotides match TRBD1. The length of the CDR3 is 13 residues. Germline CDR1 SNHLY, CDR2 FYNNEI. With V trimmed by 6 bases and J by 6 bases, 5 bases remained unmatched. For the CDR3, the DNA is TGTGCCAGCAGCGGACAGGAGGGTCAGCCCCAGCATTTT. Its protein product is CASSGQEGQPQHF.

The chain links TRBV28 to TRBJ1-4, with D possibly being TRBD1 (5 bases). CDR3 size: 15 residues. Trimming stripped 5 bases from V and 7 bases from J, with 17 bases between. Germline V gives CDR1 MDHEN, CDR2 SYDVKM. CDR3 DNA: TGTGCCAGCAGTCCCTCCCGGGGACTATCTGAAAAACTGTTTTTT. It is translated as CASSPSRGLSEKLFF.

The rearrangement links TRBV30 to TRBJ2-1, with D perhaps matching TRBD1 (7 bases). In germline, CDR1 is GTSNPN, CDR2 SVGIG (reference sequence). CDR3 length equals 15 residues. Deletions cut 1 base from V and 7 bases from J, with 17 bases between. CDR3 protein: CAWSGERQGGNEQFF. The DNA of the CDR3 is TGTGCCTGGAGTGGGGAAAGGCAGGGGGGAAATGAGCAGTTCTTC. Full variable domain (rest looked up from reference TRBV30 and TRBJ2-1): SQTIHQWPATLVQPVGSPLSLECTVEGTSNPNLYWYRQAAGRGLQLLFYSVGIGQISSEVPQNLSASRPQDRQFILSSKKLLLSDSGFYLCAWSGERQGGNEQFFGPGTRLTVL.

V and J are TRBV18 and TRBJ1-2, with 12 bases aligning to TRBD1. There are 16 residues in the CDR3. Germline V gene lookup returns CDR1 KGHSH and CDR2 LQKENI. Losses at the gene ends were 4 bases for V and 3 bases for J; bases not matched to a gene: 6. The CDR3 coding sequence is TGTGCCAGCTCACGTTCCGGGACAGGGGGCGACTATGGCTACACCTTC. Translated: CASSRSGTGGDYGYTF.

This CDR3 reads CAISPGGRITDTQYF. The CDR3 DNA is TGTGCCATCAGCCCGGGGGGGCGGATCACAGATACGCAGTATTTT. The rearrangement links TRBV10-3 to TRBJ2-3; 8 bases match TRBD2. There are 15 residues in the CDR3. J was trimmed by 2 bases and V by 6 bases; bases with no gene match: 7. Germline V gene lookup returns CDR1 ENHRY and CDR2 SYGVKD.

This clone showed up just once. The chain recombines TRBV28 with TRBJ1-1; possible D gene TRBD1, 6 bases. CDR1 and CDR2 (germline): MDHEN, SYDVKM. Trimming cost V 5 bases and J 3 bases, with 16 bases left between them. CDR3 size: 15 residues. CDR3 sequence reads: CASSPLWGRDTEAFF. The DNA for the CDR3 is TGTGCCAGCAGTCCACTGTGGGGGCGGGACACTGAAGCTTTCTTT. Combining the CDR3 with reference TRBV28 and TRBJ1-1 gives the whole variable domain DVKVTQSSRYLVKRTGEKVFLECVQDMDHENMFWYRQDPGLGLRLIYFSYDVKMKEKGDIPEGYSVSREKKERFSLILESASTNQTSMYLCASSPLWGRDTEAFFGQGTRLTVV.

This chain connects TRBV6-5 to TRBJ1-4; D ambiguous. This CDR3 is built from 14 residues. Trimming took off 6 bases at V and 1 base at J, with 9 bases between the two ends. Looked up from germline, CDR1 is MNHEY and CDR2 is SVGAGI. For the CDR3, the DNA is TGTGCCAGCAGACGATCGGTAACTAATGAAAAACTGTTTTTT. Its translation: CASRRSVTNEKLFF.

The CDR3 region is CASSPWTSGVITGELFF. The CDR3, as DNA: TGTGCCAGCAGTCCGTGGACTAGCGGGGTGATCACCGGGGAGCTGTTTTTT. The chain recombines TRBV28 with TRBJ2-2; 12 nucleotides match TRBD2. Germline values: CDR1 MDHEN, CDR2 SYDVKM. V trimming: 5 bases; J trimming: 4 bases; junction bases outside the gene matches: 8. This CDR3 is built from 17 residues. Combining the CDR3 with reference TRBV28 and TRBJ2-2 gives the whole variable domain DVKVTQSSRYLVKRTGEKVFLECVQDMDHENMFWYRQDPGLGLRLIYFSYDVKMKEKGDIPEGYSVSREKKERFSLILESASTNQTSMYLCASSPWTSGVITGELFFGEGSRLTVL.

The CDR3 DNA reads as TGTGCCAGCAGCTTATCACAGGGAGGAAACACCATATATTTT. Translating gives CASSLSQGGNTIYF. The J gene is TRBJ1-3, the V gene TRBV7-9; D is possibly TRBD1 (6 bases). Trimming removed 2 bases at V and 4 bases at J, with 9 bases between. The CDR3 runs 14 residues. Germline assignment: CDR1 SEHNR and CDR2 FQNEAQ (reference sequence).

In this sample, this clone turned up a few times. The rearrangement joins TRBV6-2 or TRBV6-3 to TRBJ1-3; TRBD1 might be the D (5 bases). This CDR3 has 15 amino acids. Trimming pared 5 bases from V and 2 bases from J, leaving 13 bases between. Per germline, CDR1 MNHEY and CDR2 SVGEGT. The CDR3 sequence is CASSQQGGTGNTIYF. In nucleotides, the CDR3 is TGTGCCAGCAGTCAGCAGGGCGGTACTGGAAACACCATATATTTT.

This chain joins TRBV5-1 and TRBJ2-5; TRBD1 matches 8 bases. Germline V gene data show CDR1 as SGHRS and CDR2 as YFSETQ. The CDR3 length is 15 residues. With 2 bases clipped from V and 5 bases from J, the junction kept 8 bases outside the gene matches. CDR3 region: CASSLVAGGAETQYF. CDR3 bases: TGCGCCAGCAGCTTAGTCGCAGGGGGCGCCGAGACCCAGTACTTC.

Only a few counts were recorded for this clone. The V call is TRBV19, the J call TRBJ1-6; D is unclear. The CDR3 runs to 13 residues. In germline, CDR1 is LNHDA, CDR2 SQIVND (reference sequence). V was clipped by 3 bases and J by 6 bases, with 6 bases between them. DNA for the CDR3: TGTGCCAGTAGTATTGACACTAATTCACCCCTCCACTTT. The encoded protein is CASSIDTNSPLHF.

The chain joins TRBV4-1 to TRBJ2-1, with 8 positions matching TRBD2. The CDR3 runs 17 residues. The germline V gene has CDR1 MGHRA and CDR2 YSYEKL. Unmatched junction bases numbered 12, after V lost 0 bases and J lost 8 bases. CDR3 nucleotide sequence: TGCGCCAGCAGCCAAGATCTTCTTCCAGCGGGAGCGGATGAGCAGTTCTTC. This sequence encodes CASSQDLLPAGADEQFF.

The V and J genes are TRBV7-3 and TRBJ2-1; D call uncertain. Germline V lookup: CDR1 SGHTA, CDR2 FQGTGA. V lost 1 base and J 0 bases, leaving 13 bases between the germline ends. The CDR3 consists of 17 residues. The CDR3 DNA is TGTGCCAGCAGCTTAAGCGGCAATAAAAGCTCCTACAATGAGCAGTTCTTC. This translates into CASSLSGNKSSYNEQFF.

The chain combines TRBV7-3 with TRBJ2-7; 8 nucleotides line up with TRBD2. The germline V gene has CDR1 SGHTA and CDR2 FQGTGA. The CDR3 is 15 residues long. With 5 bases clipped from V and 6 bases from J, the junction kept 12 bases outside the gene matches. CDR3 loop: CASSPTGTSAGEQYF. CDR3 DNA: TGTGCCAGCAGCCCAACGGGGACTAGTGCCGGCGAGCAGTACTTC.

The V and J genes are TRBV10-2 and TRBJ2-1; a weak D match, TRBD2 (6 bases). The V gene lost 2 bases and the J gene lost 3 bases, with 14 bases spanning the gap. CDR1 WSHSY and CDR2 SAAADI come from the germline V gene. The CDR3 is 16 amino acids. CDR3 nucleotides: TGCGCCAGCAGTGAGGGGAGGAGCCAGGGCTACAATGAGCAGTTCTTC. Translated, it gives CASSEGRSQGYNEQFF.

This chain uses TRBV6-5 with TRBJ2-7; the match to TRBD2 covers 9 bases. Trimming at V came to 2 bases and at J to 6 bases, leaving 8 bases not matched to a gene. Germline V gene sequence: CDR1 MNHEY, CDR2 SVGAGI. CDR3 length: 15 amino acids. The CDR3 sequence is CASSYKAGGRVEQYF. CDR3 nucleotides: TGTGCCAGCAGTTACAAGGCGGGAGGGCGGGTCGAGCAGTACTTC.

V usage is TRBV6-5 and J usage is TRBJ1-6; TRBD1 is a possible D gene (5 bases). Germline V lookup: CDR1 MNHEY, CDR2 SVGAGI. The CDR3 loop spans 13 amino acids. The CDR3 loop is CASDTRYNSPLHF. CDR3 nucleotides: TGTGCATCGGACACTCGATATAATTCACCCCTCCACTTT.

The rearrangement joins TRBV28 to TRBJ1-1; D unclear. This CDR3 spans 11 amino acids. Per the germline V gene, CDR1 is MDHEN and CDR2 is SYDVKM. The V and J ends lost 4 bases and 10 bases respectively, with 10 bases between them. The CDR3, as DNA: TGTGCCAGCAGTTCCCCCGAGTTAGCTTTCTTT. Protein sequence: CASSSPELAFF.

The DNA for the CDR3 is TGTGCCAGCAGCTTAGCGCGAAGCGGGGGTTACAATGAGCAGTTCTTC. It encodes CASSLARSGGYNEQFF. The chain employs TRBV7-2 and TRBJ2-1; 8 bases fit TRBD2. Trimming took 0 bases from V and 4 from J; bases not matched to a gene: 5. The CDR3 consists of 16 residues. The V gene's germline CDR1 is SGHTA and CDR2 FQGNSA.

V gene TRBV5-1 combines with J gene TRBJ2-7; 9 bases align to TRBD1. The germline CDR1 and CDR2 sequences are SGHRS and YFSETQ. V was clipped by 3 bases and J by 0 bases; unmatched bases: 4. The CDR3 sequence is 15 residues long. The CDR3 is CASSSGTGSSYEQYV. CDR3 DNA sequence: TGCGCCAGCAGCTCCGGGACAGGGAGCTCCTACGAGCAGTACGTC.